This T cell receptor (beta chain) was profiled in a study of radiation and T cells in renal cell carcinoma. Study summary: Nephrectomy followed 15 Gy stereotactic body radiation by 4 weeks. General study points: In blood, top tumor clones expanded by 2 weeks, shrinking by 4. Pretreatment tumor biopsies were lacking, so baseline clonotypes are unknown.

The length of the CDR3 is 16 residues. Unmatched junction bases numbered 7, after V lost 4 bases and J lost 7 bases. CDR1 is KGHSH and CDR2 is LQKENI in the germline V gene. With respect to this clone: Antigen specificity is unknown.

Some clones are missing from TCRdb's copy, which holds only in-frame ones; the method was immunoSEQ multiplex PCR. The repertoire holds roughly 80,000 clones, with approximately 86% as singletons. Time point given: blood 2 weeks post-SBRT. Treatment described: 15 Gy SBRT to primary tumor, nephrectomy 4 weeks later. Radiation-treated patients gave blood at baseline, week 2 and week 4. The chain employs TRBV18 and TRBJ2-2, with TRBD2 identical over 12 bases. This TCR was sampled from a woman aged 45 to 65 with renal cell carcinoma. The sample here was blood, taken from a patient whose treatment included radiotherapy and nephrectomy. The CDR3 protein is CASSQRTSGNVGELFF. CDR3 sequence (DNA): TGTGCCAGCTCACAACGGACTAGCGGGAATGTCGGGGAGCTGTTTTTT.